The 9 T cell receptor beta chains in this list originate from one sample, sequenced in a study of beta chain features in type 1 diabetes. General observations from the study: Type 1 diabetes patients showed a moderate but significant shortening of TCRB CDR3s in all four CD4+ subsets.

No cognate antigen is known for these TCRs. The study reverse transcribed the entire isolated RNA, so it sequenced expressed TCRB transcripts. The assay was immunoSEQ multiplex PCR, and TCRdb's table has in-frame clones only and misses some. The sample contains 140,000 to 150,000 clones, approximately 13% of which appear only once. The sample was central memory CD4+ T cells from blood. The receptors were gathered from a man aged 18 to 29 with type 1 diabetes.

V and J are TRBV5-1 and TRBJ2-7, with D perhaps assigned TRBD1 or TRBD2 (5 bases each). CDR1 and CDR2 from the germline V gene are SGHRS and YFSETQ. CDR3 length: 15 amino acids. Trimming took 0 bases from V and 3 from J, leaving 13 bases between them. Written as DNA, the CDR3 is TGCGCCAGCAGCTTGGGTACAGGACTCCTCTACGAGCAGTACTTC. Translated, it gives CASSLGTGLLYEQYF.

This clone has ten or more counts. This rearrangement joins TRBV6-1 to TRBJ2-7, with D unclear. The germline V gene encodes CDR1 MNHNS and CDR2 SASEGT. This CDR3 is built from 16 residues. V shed 0 bases and J shed 1 base, with 13 bases lying between them. CDR3 bases: TGTGCCAGCAGTGAAGCCATTTCAGGCCTGTCCTACGAGCAGTACTTC. Translated: CASSEAISGLSYEQYF.

This chain joins TRBV29-1 and TRBJ2-6, with D perhaps matching TRBD1 (6 bases). Trimming took off 6 bases at V and 2 bases at J, with 8 bases between the two ends. The CDR3 spans 13 residues. Germline values: CDR1 SQVTM, CDR2 ANQGSEA. The CDR3 nucleotides are TGCAGCGTCACAGGGACTGGGGCCAACGTCCTGACTTTC. Amino acid sequence: CSVTGTGANVLTF.

This sequence joins TRBV10-3 and TRBJ1-1; D call uncertain. V was shortened by 5 bases and J by 1 base, with 14 bases between the two germline ends. This CDR3 has 15 residues. Germline lookup yields CDR1 ENHRY and CDR2 SYGVKD. The CDR3 DNA is TGTGCCATCAGTCAATCGGCCACCGGGAACACTGAAGCTTTCTTT. This encodes CAISQSATGNTEAFF.

CDR3 coding DNA: TGTGCCAGCAGCTGGGGCTACAATGAGCAGTTCTTC. Translating gives CASSWGYNEQFF. The chain carries TRBV11-3 and TRBJ2-1; the D is unclear. The CDR3 covers 12 residues. Germline CDR1 and CDR2: SGHNT and YENEEA. V was shortened by 4 bases and J by 3 bases, with 4 bases between the two germline ends.

This clone was recorded only once. The chain couples TRBV4-2 to TRBJ1-6; tentatively, D is TRBD1 (5 bases). This CDR3 is built from 14 residues. V was pared by 3 bases and J by 10 bases, with 13 bases between. Germline V lookup: CDR1 LGHNA, CDR2 YNFKEQ. The CDR3 DNA reads as TGTGCCAGCAGCCAGAGGCAGGGCGGATCACCCCTCCACTTT. Residues: CASSQRQGGSPLHF.

This clone occurred a few times. This chain uses TRBV11-2 with TRBJ2-3; 8 bases agree with TRBD1. The CDR3 totals 12 residues. The V segment lost 1 base and the J segment 13 bases; nucleotides outside the gene matches: 4. The V gene's germline CDR1 is SGHAT and CDR2 FQNNGV. CDR3 DNA sequence: TGTGCCAGCAGCTTAGGGCAGGGGGCTGAGTATTTT. Translation gives CASSLGQGAEYF.

The chain couples TRBV30 to TRBJ1-5, with 8 bases that match TRBD1. The V segment lost 1 base and the J segment 2 bases; nucleotides outside the gene matches: 10. The germline gives CDR1 GTSNPN, CDR2 SVGIG (reference sequence). The CDR3 is 17 amino acids. In DNA form, the CDR3 reads TGTGCCTGGAGTGATGGACAGGGTCTTGGTGGCAATCAGCCCCAGCATTTT. Amino acids: CAWSDGQGLGGNQPQHF.

The rearrangement links TRBV6-1 to TRBJ2-3; a possible D gene is TRBD2 (6 bases). CDR1 is MNHNS, CDR2 SASEGT, per germline. This CDR3 is built from 12 residues. V was trimmed by 3 bases and J by 8 bases, leaving 9 bases between them. This CDR3 reads CASSEPEGTQYF. CDR3 in DNA: TGTGCCAGCAGTGAGCCGGAGGGTACGCAGTATTTT.